What follows are 21 T cell receptor beta chains derived from one specimen sequenced in a study of tumor-infiltrating lymphocytes in localized non-small cell lung cancer. Assay used: immunoSEQ multiplex PCR; TCRdb lists only in-frame clones, some missing. The sample shows 3,000 to 4,500 clones, around 60% of them seen only once. Sequenced input: uninvolved lung tissue not adjacent to the tumor. These receptors originate from a human donor with non-small cell lung cancer.

Here the CDR3 DNA reads TGCGCCAGCAGGGAGAGCAGGGGTCAAGAGACCCAGTACTTC. As protein: CASRESRGQETQYF. The chain is built from TRBV5-1 and TRBJ2-5, with TRBD1 as a possible D gene (6 bases). Trimming left V 5 bases short and J 2 bases short, with 13 bases between. Germline V lookup: CDR1 SGHRS, CDR2 YFSETQ. The CDR3 totals 14 residues.

This sequence joins TRBV28 and TRBJ1-5; D is ambiguous. Looked up from germline, CDR1 is MDHEN and CDR2 is SYDVKM. The germline V and J ends were trimmed by 5 bases and 6 bases, with 23 bases remaining between them. The CDR3 length is 17 residues. The CDR3 DNA reads as TGTGCCAGCAGTCCCGGGAGTTCCAGGATAGGTGGTCAGCCCCAGCATTTT. Residues: CASSPGSSRIGGQPQHF.

This chain uses TRBV7-9 with TRBJ2-7; 7 bases line up with TRBD1. V lost 5 bases to trimming and J lost 0 bases; unmatched junction nucleotides: 7. The CDR3 runs to 15 residues. Germline V gene lookup returns CDR1 SEHNR and CDR2 FQNEAQ (reference sequence). CDR3 nucleotide sequence: TGTGCCAGCAGCCCCGGACAGGAACACTCCTACGAGCAGTACTTC. Amino acid sequence: CASSPGQEHSYEQYF. The full variable domain, rest sourced from reference TRBV7-9 and TRBJ2-7, is DTGVSQNPRHKITKRGQNVTFRCDPISEHNRLYWYRQTLGQGPEFLTYFQNEAQLEKSRLLSDRFSAERPKGSFSTLEIQRTEQGDSAMYLCASSPGQEHSYEQYFGPGTRLTVT.

This clone is large in the sample. This rearrangement joins TRBV28 to TRBJ2-6, with 10 bases that match TRBD1. V lost 5 bases, J lost 4 bases, and 8 bases stayed unmatched. Per germline, CDR1 MDHEN and CDR2 SYDVKM. The length of the CDR3 is 17 residues. DNA for the CDR3: TGTGCCAGCAGTACTAGACAGGGGGCAAAAGGGGCCAACGTCCTGACTTTC. Translation: CASSTRQGAKGANVLTF.

This clone showed up just a few times. The chain recombines TRBV7-2 with TRBJ2-5; D possibly corresponds to TRBD2 (6 bases). CDR1 and CDR2 from the germline V gene are SGHTA and FQGNSA. Trimming took 0 bases from V and 0 from J, leaving 11 bases between them. The CDR3 sequence is 16 residues long. The CDR3 coding sequence is TGTGCCAGCAGCTTAGCGGCGGCGGGGAACCAAGAGACCCAGTACTTC. It codes for CASSLAAAGNQETQYF.

The CDR3 loop reads CASSLAGTVNTEAFF. The CDR3 coding sequence is TGCGCCAGCAGCTTGGCAGGGACGGTTAACACTGAAGCTTTCTTT. The rearrangement links TRBV5-1 to TRBJ1-1; tentatively, D is TRBD1 (5 bases). Per the germline V gene, CDR1 is SGHRS and CDR2 is YFSETQ. The V gene lost 0 bases and the J gene lost 2 bases, with 11 bases spanning the gap. The CDR3 has 15 amino acids.

The chain has TRBV2 and TRBJ2-2; TRBD1 matches 8 bases. Germline V gives CDR1 SNHLY, CDR2 FYNNEI. The length of the CDR3 is 16 residues. V lost 7 bases to trimming and J lost 4 bases; unmatched junction nucleotides: 11. CDR3 in DNA: TGTGCCAGCACCGGGCAGGCAGGGGGCGTCACCGGGGAGCTGTTTTTT. As protein: CASTGQAGGVTGELFF.

The rearrangement uses TRBV7-2 and TRBJ1-1; 9 nucleotides align to TRBD1. The CDR3 length is 14 residues. The J segment lost 7 bases and the V segment lost 3 bases, leaving 6 bases of the junction unmatched. Per germline, CDR1 SGHTA and CDR2 FQGNSA. The chain's CDR3 is CASSLTGGIGEAFF. The CDR3 DNA is TGTGCCAGCAGCTTGACAGGGGGGATAGGTGAAGCTTTCTTT.

The chain couples TRBV5-6 to TRBJ1-6, with D unclear. The CDR3 has 15 amino acids. Germline V gene lookup returns CDR1 SGHDT and CDR2 YYEEEE. The V end was cut by 2 bases, the J end by 6 bases, with 12 bases between. As DNA, the CDR3 is TGTGCCAGCAGCTTTTCTGCCAGTTCTAATTCACCCCTCCACTTT. As protein: CASSFSASSNSPLHF.

This clone turned up a few times. The rearrangement uses TRBV15 and TRBJ1-1; 9 bases line up with TRBD1. The junction had 6 bases not matched to a gene; V was cut back by 5 bases and J by 2 bases. The CDR3 is made up of 15 amino acids. The germline gives CDR1 LNHNV, CDR2 YYDKDF (reference sequence). Here the CDR3 reads CATSVRGQGNTEAFF. In DNA form, the CDR3 reads TGTGCCACCAGCGTCCGGGGACAGGGCAACACTGAAGCTTTCTTT. Full variable domain (outside the CDR3, taken from reference TRBV15 and TRBJ1-1): DAMVIQNPRYQVTQFGKPVTLSCSQTLNHNVMYWYQQKSSQAPKLLFHYYDKDFNNEADTPDNFQSRRPNTSFCFLDIRSPGLGDTAMYLCATSVRGQGNTEAFFGQGTRLTVV.

The genes are TRBV30 and TRBJ2-7, with D perhaps TRBD2 (6 bases). This CDR3 is 15 amino acids long. The germline V and J ends were trimmed by 4 bases and 0 bases, with 16 bases remaining between them. Germline-derived CDR1 and CDR2 are GTSNPN and SVGIG (reference sequence). The CDR3 DNA follows: TGTGCCTGGACTCATGGCGCGGGGAACTCCTACGAGCAGTACTTC. Residues: CAWTHGAGNSYEQYF.

CDR3 coding DNA: TGTGCCAGTAGTCCTCTGAGCTCCTACAATGAGCAGTTCTTC. Its protein is CASSPLSSYNEQFF. The chain links TRBV19 to TRBJ2-1, with D uncertain. V was trimmed by 5 bases and J by 0 bases, leaving 8 bases between them. CDR1 and CDR2 (germline): LNHDA, SQIVND (reference sequence). The CDR3 length is 14 residues.

V is TRBV5-1 and J is TRBJ2-7; TRBD1 might be the D (7 bases). Trimming took off 4 bases at V and 2 bases at J, with 13 bases between the two ends. This CDR3 contains 14 residues. Germline V lookup: CDR1 SGHRS, CDR2 YFSETQ. Written as DNA, the CDR3 is TGCGCCAGCAGCGAGCAGGGGGGCACCTACGAGCAGTACTTC. Its protein is CASSEQGGTYEQYF.

The V call is TRBV7-9, the J call TRBJ2-7; no definite D call. CDR3 size: 14 residues. V was shortened by 5 bases and J by 2 bases, with 13 bases between the two germline ends. Germline-derived CDR1 and CDR2 are SEHNR and FQNEAQ (reference sequence). CDR3 coding DNA: TGTGCCAGCAGCCCTATGGGGAAAACCTACGAGCAGTACTTC. It encodes CASSPMGKTYEQYF.

The rearrangement joins TRBV7-6 to TRBJ1-6, with D unresolved. The CDR3 runs to 13 residues. Trimming stripped 5 bases from V and 7 bases from J, with 9 bases between. Germline V gene data show CDR1 as SGHVS and CDR2 as FNYEAQ. CDR3 bases: TGTGCCAGCAGCGACCTGTGGAATTCACCCCTCCACTTT. This sequence encodes CASSDLWNSPLHF.

This clone is medium-sized by share. V usage is TRBV5-1 and J usage is TRBJ1-2; D is possibly TRBD1 (6 bases). The V end lost 4 bases, the J end lost 4 bases, and 14 bases lay between the germline ends. Germline assignment: CDR1 SGHRS and CDR2 YFSETQ. The CDR3 loop spans 14 amino acids. The CDR3 sequence is CASSREEDSYGYTF. CDR3 coding DNA: TGCGCCAGCAGCCGAGAAGAGGACAGCTATGGCTACACCTTC.

The chain uses TRBV11-1 and TRBJ1-1, with D perhaps matching TRBD1 (5 bases). Germline values: CDR1 SGHAT, CDR2 FQDESV (reference sequence). The V end was cut by 0 bases, the J end by 10 bases, with 12 bases between. The CDR3 spans 13 residues. The CDR3 protein is CASSLALTGGAFF. The CDR3 nucleotides are TGTGCCAGCAGCTTAGCGCTAACGGGGGGAGCTTTCTTT.

V and J are TRBV2 and TRBJ1-5; D gene ambiguous. The CDR3 has 16 residues. Trimming stripped 0 bases from V and 7 bases from J, with 16 bases between. Germline-derived CDR1 and CDR2 are SNHLY and FYNNEI. The CDR3 DNA reads TGTGCCAGCAGTGAAGCCGGGCTGGGCCCTTCGCAGCCCCAGCATTTT. Protein sequence: CASSEAGLGPSQPQHF.

This rearrangement joins TRBV7-2 to TRBJ1-4; maybe TRBD1 (6 bases). The V gene lost 5 bases and the J gene lost 11 bases, with 18 bases spanning the gap. Germline V gene sequence: CDR1 SGHTA, CDR2 FQGNSA. CDR3 size: 14 residues. The CDR3 here is CASSQRGGTDKLFF. CDR3 coding DNA: TGTGCCAGCAGCCAACGAGGGGGTACGGATAAACTGTTTTTT. Full variable domain (outside the CDR3, taken from reference TRBV7-2 and TRBJ1-4): GAGVSQSPSNKVTEKGKDVELRCDPISGHTALYWYRQSLGQGLEFLIYFQGNSAPDKSGLPSDRFSAERTGGSVSTLTIQRTQQEDSAVYLCASSQRGGTDKLFFGSGTQLSVL.

The chain joins TRBV4-3 to TRBJ1-3; 9 bases agree with TRBD1. This CDR3 spans 17 amino acids. V was clipped by 3 bases and J by 3 bases; unmatched bases: 9. Germline V gene data show CDR1 as LGHNA and CDR2 as YSLEER. The DNA of the CDR3 is TGCGCCAGCAGCCAGACAACAGGGGGCGCGGGTGGAAACACCATATATTTT. As protein: CASSQTTGGAGGNTIYF.

The rearrangement joins TRBV7-6 to TRBJ1-1; no reliable D call. Germline V gives CDR1 SGHVS, CDR2 FNYEAQ. CDR3 length equals 15 residues. V lost 1 base, J lost 4 bases, and 13 bases lay in between. The CDR3 protein is CASSLGRGKGTEAFF. CDR3 DNA: TGTGCCAGCAGCTTAGGTCGAGGGAAAGGCACTGAAGCTTTCTTT.